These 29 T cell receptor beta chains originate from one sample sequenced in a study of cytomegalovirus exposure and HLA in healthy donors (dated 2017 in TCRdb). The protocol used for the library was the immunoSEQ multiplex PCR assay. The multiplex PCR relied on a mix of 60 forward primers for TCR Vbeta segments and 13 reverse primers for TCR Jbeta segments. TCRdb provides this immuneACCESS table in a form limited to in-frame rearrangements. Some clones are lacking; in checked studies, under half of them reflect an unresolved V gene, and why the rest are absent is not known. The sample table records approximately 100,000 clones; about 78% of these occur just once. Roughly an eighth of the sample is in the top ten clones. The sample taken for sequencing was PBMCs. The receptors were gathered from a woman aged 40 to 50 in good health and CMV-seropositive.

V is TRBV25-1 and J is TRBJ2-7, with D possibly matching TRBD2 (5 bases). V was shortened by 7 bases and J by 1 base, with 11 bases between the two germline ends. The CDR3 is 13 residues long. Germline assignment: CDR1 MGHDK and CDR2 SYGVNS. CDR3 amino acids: CASTEGLSYEQYF. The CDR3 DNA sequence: TGTGCCAGCACTGAGGGCCTATCCTACGAGCAGTACTTC.

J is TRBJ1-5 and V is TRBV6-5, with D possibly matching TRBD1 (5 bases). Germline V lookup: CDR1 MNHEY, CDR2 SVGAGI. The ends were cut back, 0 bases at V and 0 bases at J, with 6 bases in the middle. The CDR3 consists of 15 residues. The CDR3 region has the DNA TGTGCCAGCAGTTACTCCAGGGCTAGCAATCAGCCCCAGCATTTT. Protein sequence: CASSYSRASNQPQHF.

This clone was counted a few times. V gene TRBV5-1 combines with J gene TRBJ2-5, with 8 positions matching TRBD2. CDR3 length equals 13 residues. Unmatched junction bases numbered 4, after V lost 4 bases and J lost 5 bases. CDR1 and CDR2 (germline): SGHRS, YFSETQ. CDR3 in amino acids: CASSGTSFETQYF. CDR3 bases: TGCGCCAGCAGCGGGACTAGTTTTGAGACCCAGTACTTC. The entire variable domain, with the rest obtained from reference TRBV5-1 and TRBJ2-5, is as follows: KAGVTQTPRYLIKTRGQQVTLSCSPISGHRSVSWYQQTPGQGLQFLFEYFSETQRNKGNFPGRFSGRQFSNSRSEMNVSTLELGDSALYLCASSGTSFETQYFGPGTRLLVL.

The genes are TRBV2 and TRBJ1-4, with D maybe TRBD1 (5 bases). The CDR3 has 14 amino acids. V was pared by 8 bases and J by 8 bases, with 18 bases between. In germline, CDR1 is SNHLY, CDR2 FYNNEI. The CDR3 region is CASGRQLGKEKLFF. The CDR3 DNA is TGTGCCAGCGGAAGACAGCTAGGGAAAGAAAAACTGTTTTTT.

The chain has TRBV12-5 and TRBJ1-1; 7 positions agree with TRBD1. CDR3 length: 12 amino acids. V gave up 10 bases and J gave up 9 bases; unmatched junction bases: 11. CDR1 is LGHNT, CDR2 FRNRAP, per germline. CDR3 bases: TGTGCTATCACAGGGGCTTACGGGCAAGCTTTCTTT. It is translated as CAITGAYGQAFF.

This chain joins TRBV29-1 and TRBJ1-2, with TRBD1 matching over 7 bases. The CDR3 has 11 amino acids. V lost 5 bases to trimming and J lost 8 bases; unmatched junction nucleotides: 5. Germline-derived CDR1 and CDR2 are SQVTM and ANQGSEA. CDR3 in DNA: TGCAGCGTTAACAGGGGAGCCGGCTACACCTTC. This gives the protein CSVNRGAGYTF.

CDR3: CASTGQGSYAEAFF. The CDR3 coding sequence is TGCGCCAGCACCGGACAGGGATCATACGCTGAAGCTTTCTTT. The chain is built from TRBV4-1 and TRBJ1-1; 8 nucleotides align to TRBD1. The germline gives CDR1 MGHRA, CDR2 YSYEKL. The CDR3 totals 14 residues. Losses at the gene ends were 7 bases for V and 6 bases for J; bases not matched to a gene: 10.

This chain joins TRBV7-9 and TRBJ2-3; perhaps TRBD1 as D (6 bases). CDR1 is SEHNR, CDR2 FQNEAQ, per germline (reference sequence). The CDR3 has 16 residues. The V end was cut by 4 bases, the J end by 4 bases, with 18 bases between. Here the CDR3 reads CASSSQRDKLADTQYF. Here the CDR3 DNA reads TGTGCCAGCAGCTCCCAACGGGACAAATTGGCAGATACGCAGTATTTT.

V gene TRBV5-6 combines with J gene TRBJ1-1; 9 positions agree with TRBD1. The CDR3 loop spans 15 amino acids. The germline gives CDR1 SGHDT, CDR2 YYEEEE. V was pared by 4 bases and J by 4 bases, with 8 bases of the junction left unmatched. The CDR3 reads CASSGRDRASTEAFF. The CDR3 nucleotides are TGTGCCAGCAGCGGCCGGGACAGGGCGAGCACTGAAGCTTTCTTT.

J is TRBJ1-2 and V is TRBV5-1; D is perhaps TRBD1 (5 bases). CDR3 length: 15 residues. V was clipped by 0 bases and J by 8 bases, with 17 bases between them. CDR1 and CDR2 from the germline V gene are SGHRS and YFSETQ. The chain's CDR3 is CASSLGSGRNRGYTF. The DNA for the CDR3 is TGCGCCAGCAGCTTGGGGTCAGGGCGGAATAGGGGCTACACCTTC.

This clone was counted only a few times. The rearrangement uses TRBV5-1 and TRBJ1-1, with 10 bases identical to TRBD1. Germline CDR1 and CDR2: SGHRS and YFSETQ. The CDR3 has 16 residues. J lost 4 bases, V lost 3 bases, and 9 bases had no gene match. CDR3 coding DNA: TGCGCCAGCAGCTCGCTCATGGGACAGGGGACCACTGAAGCTTTCTTT. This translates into CASSSLMGQGTTEAFF.

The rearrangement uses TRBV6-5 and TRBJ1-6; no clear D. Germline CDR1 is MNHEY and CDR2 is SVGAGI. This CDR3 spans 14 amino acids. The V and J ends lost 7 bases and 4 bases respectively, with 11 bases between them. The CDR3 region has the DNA TGTGCCAGCACAGGCAGCGGATATAATTCACCCCTCCACTTT. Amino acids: CASTGSGYNSPLHF.

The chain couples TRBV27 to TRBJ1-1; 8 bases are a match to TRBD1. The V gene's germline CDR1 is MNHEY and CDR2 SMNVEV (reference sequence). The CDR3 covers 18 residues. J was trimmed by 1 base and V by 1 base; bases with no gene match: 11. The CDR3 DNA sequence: TGTGCCAGCAGTTTATACGGGACAGGCTTCCAACCGAACACTGAAGCTTTCTTT. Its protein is CASSLYGTGFQPNTEAFF.

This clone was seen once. The CDR3 bases are TGTGCCAGCATTCAGGGTATGAATTCACCCCTCCACTTT. It is translated as CASIQGMNSPLHF. The gene calls are TRBV6-1 and TRBJ1-6; D perhaps matches TRBD1 (5 bases). CDR1 MNHNS and CDR2 SASEGT come from the germline V gene. With 7 bases removed from V and 7 bases from J, the gap between germline ends came to 11 bases. This CDR3 contains 13 residues.

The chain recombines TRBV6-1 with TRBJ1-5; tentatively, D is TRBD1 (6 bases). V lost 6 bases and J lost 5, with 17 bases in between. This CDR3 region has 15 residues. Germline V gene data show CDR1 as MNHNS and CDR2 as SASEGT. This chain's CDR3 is CASRTGSSRYQPQHF. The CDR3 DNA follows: TGTGCCAGCAGGACAGGATCTAGTAGGTATCAGCCCCAGCATTTT.

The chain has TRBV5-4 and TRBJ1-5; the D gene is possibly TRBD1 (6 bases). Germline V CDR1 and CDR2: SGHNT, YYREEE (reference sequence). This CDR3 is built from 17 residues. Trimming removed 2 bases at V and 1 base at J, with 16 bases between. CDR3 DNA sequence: TGTGCCAGCAGCTTTTCAGGGGCCGCCAGAAGCAATCAGCCCCAGCATTTT. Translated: CASSFSGAARSNQPQHF.

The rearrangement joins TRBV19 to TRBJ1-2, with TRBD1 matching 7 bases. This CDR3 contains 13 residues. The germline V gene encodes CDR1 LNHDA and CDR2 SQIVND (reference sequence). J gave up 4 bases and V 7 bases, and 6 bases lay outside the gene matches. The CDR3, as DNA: TGTGCCAGTAACGCAGGGGGAGGCTATGGCTACACCTTC. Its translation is CASNAGGGYGYTF.

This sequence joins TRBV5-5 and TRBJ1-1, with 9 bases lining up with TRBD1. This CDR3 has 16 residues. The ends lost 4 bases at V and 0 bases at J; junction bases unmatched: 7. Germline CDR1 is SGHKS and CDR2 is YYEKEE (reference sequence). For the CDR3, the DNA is TGTGCCAGCAGCGCGGGACAGGGAACCATGAACACTGAAGCTTTCTTT. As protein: CASSAGQGTMNTEAFF. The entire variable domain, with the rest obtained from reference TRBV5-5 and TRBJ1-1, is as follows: DAGVTQSPTHLIKTRGQQVTLRCSPISGHKSVSWYQQVLGQGPQFIFQYYEKEERGRGNFPDRFSARQFPNYSSELNVNALLLGDSALYLCASSAGQGTMNTEAFFGQGTRLTVV.

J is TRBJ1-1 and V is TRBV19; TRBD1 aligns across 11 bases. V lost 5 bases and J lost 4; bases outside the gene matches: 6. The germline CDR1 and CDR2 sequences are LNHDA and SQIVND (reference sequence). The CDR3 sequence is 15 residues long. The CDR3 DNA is TGTGCCAGTAGTGCCGGGACAGGGGGGATCACTGAAGCTTTCTTT. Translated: CASSAGTGGITEAFF.

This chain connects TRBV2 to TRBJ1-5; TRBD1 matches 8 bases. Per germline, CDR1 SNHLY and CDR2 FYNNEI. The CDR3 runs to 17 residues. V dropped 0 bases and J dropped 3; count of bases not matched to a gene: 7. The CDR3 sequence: CASSEALGTGDNQPQHF. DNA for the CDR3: TGTGCCAGCAGTGAAGCGTTGGGGACAGGAGACAATCAGCCCCAGCATTTT.

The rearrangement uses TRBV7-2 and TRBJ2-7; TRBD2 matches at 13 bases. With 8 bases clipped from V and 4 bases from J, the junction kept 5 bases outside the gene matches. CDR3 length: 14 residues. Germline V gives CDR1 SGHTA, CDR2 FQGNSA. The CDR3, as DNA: TGTGCCAGCGGAGGACTAGCGGGGGCTTACGAGCAGTACTTC. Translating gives CASGGLAGAYEQYF.

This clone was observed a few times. The CDR3 region is CATFDLQGEVGYTF. DNA of the CDR3: TGTGCCACCTTTGACTTACAGGGTGAGGTTGGCTACACCTTC. The chain joins TRBV27 to TRBJ1-2; weak D call: TRBD1 (6 bases). The CDR3 is made up of 14 amino acids. Trimming left V 10 bases short and J 7 bases short, with 22 bases between. Germline-derived CDR1 and CDR2 are MNHEY and SMNVEV (reference sequence).

The DNA of the CDR3 is TGTGCCAGCAGCTCCGGGACAGCACTAAGGAACACTGAAGCTTTCTTT. It is translated as CASSSGTALRNTEAFF. The chain joins TRBV5-4 to TRBJ1-1, with 7 nucleotides matching TRBD1. The germline V gene has CDR1 SGHNT and CDR2 YYREEE (reference sequence). The V and J ends lost 3 bases and 1 base, in that order; junction bases with no gene match: 9. The CDR3 loop spans 16 amino acids.

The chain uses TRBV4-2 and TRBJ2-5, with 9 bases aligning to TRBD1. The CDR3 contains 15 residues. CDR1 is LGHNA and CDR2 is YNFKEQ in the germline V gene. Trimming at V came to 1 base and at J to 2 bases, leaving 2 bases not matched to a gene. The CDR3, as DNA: TGTGCCAGCAGCCAAGGGGACAGGGAACAAGAGACCCAGTACTTC. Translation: CASSQGDREQETQYF.

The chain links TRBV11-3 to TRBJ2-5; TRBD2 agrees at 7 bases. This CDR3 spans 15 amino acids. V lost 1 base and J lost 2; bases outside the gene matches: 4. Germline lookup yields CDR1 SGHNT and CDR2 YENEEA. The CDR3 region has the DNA TGTGCCAGCAGCTTAGGGCGGGGGTCACAAGAGACCCAGTACTTC. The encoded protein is CASSLGRGSQETQYF.

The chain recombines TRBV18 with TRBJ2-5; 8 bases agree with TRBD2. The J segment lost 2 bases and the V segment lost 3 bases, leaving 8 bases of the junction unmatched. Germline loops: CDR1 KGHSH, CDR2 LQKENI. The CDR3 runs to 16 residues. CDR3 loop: CASSPSGGGTQETQYF. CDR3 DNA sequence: TGTGCCAGCTCACCCTCCGGCGGGGGGACTCAAGAGACCCAGTACTTC.

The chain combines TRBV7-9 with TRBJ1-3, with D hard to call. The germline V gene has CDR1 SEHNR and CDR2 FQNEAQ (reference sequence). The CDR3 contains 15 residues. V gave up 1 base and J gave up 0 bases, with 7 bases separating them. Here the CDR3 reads CASSLGWASGNTIYF. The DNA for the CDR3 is TGTGCCAGCAGCTTAGGTTGGGCCTCTGGAAACACCATATATTTT.

As DNA, the CDR3 is TGTGCCAGCAGCTTAGGCCAGAATACACCTAGCTATGGCTACACCTTC. Amino acid sequence: CASSLGQNTPSYGYTF. This chain links TRBV7-2 with TRBJ1-2; D gene unclear. The CDR3 contains 16 residues. Trimming shortened V by 1 base and J by 4 bases, and 16 bases separated the two germline ends. Looked up from germline, CDR1 is SGHTA and CDR2 is FQGNSA.

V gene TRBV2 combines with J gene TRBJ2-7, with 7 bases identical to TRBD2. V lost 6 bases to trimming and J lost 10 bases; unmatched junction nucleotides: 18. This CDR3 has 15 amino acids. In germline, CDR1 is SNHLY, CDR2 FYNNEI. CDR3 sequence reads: CASRRAVGGDSSQYF. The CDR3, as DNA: TGTGCCAGCAGGCGAGCGGTGGGGGGGGATAGTTCTCAGTACTTC.